The 14 T cell receptor beta chains reported below all come from one sample, sequenced in a study of T-cell reconstitution after alpha-beta-depleted transplantation in children. During its preparation, the TCRbeta library received unique molecular identifiers. TCRdb itself ran the PCR reads through MiXCR, one entry per CDR3 protein. The data contain nearly 20,000 distinct CDR3 sequences, over 10% of them singletons. The sample here was PBMCs, mostly from graft donor cells, taken 60 days after TCRalphabeta/CD19-depleted stem cell transplant. These receptors all stem from a female patient aged 2-10 years who had a stem cell transplant for congenital amegakaryocytic thrombocytopenia, so the T cells may come from the graft donor.

Many counts were recorded for this clonotype. The chain carries TRBV7-2 and TRBJ2-5; TRBD1 is a possible D gene (5 bases). Per germline, CDR1 SGHTA and CDR2 FQGNSA. Trimming removed 3 bases at V and 5 bases at J, with 13 bases between. The CDR3 runs 14 residues. The CDR3 nucleotides read TGTGCCAGCAGCTTCCCCATGCCAGGGGAGACCCAGTACTTC. Protein sequence: CASSFPMPGETQYF.

This clonotype was seen at least ten times. This chain joins TRBV12-3 or TRBV12-4 and TRBJ2-1, with 12 nucleotides matching TRBD2. Trimming cost V 5 bases and J 5 bases; bases outside gene matches: 4. The CDR3 is 15 amino acids. The CDR3 is CASSSSSGRDNEQFF. The CDR3 region has the DNA TGTGCCAGCAGTAGCTCTAGCGGGAGGGACAATGAGCAGTTCTTC.

This clonotype has a count of ten or more. This chain joins TRBV5-1 and TRBJ2-3; D is undetermined. The CDR3 sequence is 13 residues long. The V end was cut by 1 base, the J end by 4 bases, with 7 bases between. The germline CDR1 and CDR2 sequences are SGHRS and YFSETQ. The chain's CDR3 is CASSLIPADTQYF. The DNA for the CDR3 is TGCGCCAGCAGCTTGATCCCGGCAGATACGCAGTATTTT.

This clonotype was counted ten times or more. The chain has TRBV24-1 and TRBJ2-5; 8 bases agree with TRBD2. The CDR3 extends over 17 amino acids. V shed 4 bases, J shed 1 base, and the junction held 10 bases outside the gene matches. CDR1 is KGHDR and CDR2 is SFDVKD in the germline V gene. CDR3 nucleotides: TGTGCCACCAGTGACCCCCGGGGGGGGCTCTTCCAAGAGACCCAGTACTTC. This sequence encodes CATSDPRGGLFQETQYF.

This clonotype was found many times. This sequence joins TRBV29-1 and TRBJ2-7, with 12 bases aligning to TRBD2. The V gene's germline CDR1 is SQVTM and CDR2 ANQGSEA. Trimming removed 4 bases from V and 7 bases from J; junction bases left unmatched: 11. The CDR3 has 15 residues. CDR3 DNA: TGCAGCGTTGTGGATCGGCTAGCGGGAGGGCGGGAGCAGTACTTC. It translates to CSVVDRLAGGREQYF.

This clonotype came up many times. The V gene is TRBV7-9, the J gene TRBJ2-1; D is perhaps TRBD2 (5 bases). Germline lookup yields CDR1 SEHNR and CDR2 FQNEAQ (reference sequence). V dropped 4 bases and J dropped 10 bases, with 5 bases sitting between them. CDR3 length equals 10 residues. CDR3 DNA sequence: TGTGCCAGCAGCTGGGAGGAGCAGTTCTTC. Protein: CASSWEEQFF.

This clonotype is labeled medium-sized. The genes are TRBV29-1 and TRBJ2-3, with 12 bases lining up with TRBD2. Germline V gene lookup returns CDR1 SQVTM and CDR2 ANQGSEA. V shed 3 bases and J 5 bases; nucleotides not matched to a gene: 3. This CDR3 spans 14 amino acids. Here the CDR3 reads CSVETSGSLDTQYF. As DNA, the CDR3 is TGCAGCGTTGAGACTAGCGGGAGTCTAGATACGCAGTATTTT.

This clonotype was detected many times. This chain links TRBV25-1 with TRBJ2-1, with a weak D call TRBD1 (5 bases). Trimming took off 2 bases at V and 3 bases at J, with 11 bases between the two ends. The CDR3 has 15 amino acids. Germline V CDR1 and CDR2: MGHDK, SYGVNS. The CDR3 sequence is CASSERKGFYNEQFF. The CDR3 DNA reads as TGTGCCAGCAGTGAAAGGAAGGGGTTCTACAATGAGCAGTTCTTC.

This clonotype was counted at least ten times. This rearrangement joins TRBV7-6 to TRBJ2-1, with D tentatively TRBD1 or TRBD2 (6 bases each). Germline V gene lookup returns CDR1 SGHVS and CDR2 FNYEAQ. Trimming took 8 bases from V and 4 from J, leaving 12 bases between them. The CDR3 runs 13 residues. The CDR3 DNA reads as TGTGCCAGCCGAGGGGGGCGTTACAATGAGCAGTTCTTC. Amino acids: CASRGGRYNEQFF.

This clonotype was found many times. The genes are TRBV20-1 and TRBJ2-3; 8 bases map to TRBD2. After removal of 6 bases from V and 3 bases from J, the junction contained 11 bases not matched to a gene. The CDR3 covers 15 residues. CDR1 is DFQATT, CDR2 SNEGSKA, per germline (reference sequence). The CDR3 DNA is TGCAGTGCCACCCGAACGGGAGGGCCAACAGATACGCAGTATTTT. Residues: CSATRTGGPTDTQYF.

At least ten counts were recorded for this clonotype. In DNA, the CDR3 is TGTGCCAGCAGCCAGGTCCTAGCGGCACCTTACTACGAGCAGTACTTC. Its protein product is CASSQVLAAPYYEQYF. The chain employs TRBV14 and TRBJ2-7, with 7 bases identical to TRBD2. Germline CDR1 and CDR2: SGHDN and FVKESK. Losses at the gene ends were 3 bases for V and 3 bases for J; bases not matched to a gene: 11. The CDR3 length is 16 residues.

This clonotype has ten or more counts. The J gene is TRBJ2-7, the V gene TRBV2; TRBD2 aligns across 8 bases. CDR3 length: 14 amino acids. Per the germline V gene, CDR1 is SNHLY and CDR2 is FYNNEI. V was pared by 11 bases and J by 3 bases, with 12 bases of the junction left unmatched. The CDR3 coding sequence is TGTGCCGCAACCCCCGAGCGGGAGCTCTACGAGCAGTACTTC. Translating it yields CAATPERELYEQYF.

Many counts were recorded for this clonotype. V usage is TRBV15 and J usage is TRBJ2-6; D is undetermined. V was trimmed by 1 base and J by 2 bases, leaving 6 bases between them. Looked up from germline, CDR1 is LNHNV and CDR2 is YYDKDF (reference sequence). The CDR3 consists of 15 residues. The CDR3 DNA follows: TGTGCCACCAGCAGAGGGGGTGCTGGGGCCAACGTCCTGACTTTC. This gives the protein CATSRGGAGANVLTF.

This clonotype turned up a few times. This rearrangement joins TRBV5-1 to TRBJ2-7, with D perhaps TRBD1 or TRBD2 (5 bases each). Per germline, CDR1 SGHRS and CDR2 YFSETQ. The CDR3 spans 12 residues. V lost 2 bases and J lost 6, with 9 bases in between. The CDR3 sequence is CASSFPGTEQYF. CDR3 nucleotide sequence: TGCGCCAGCAGCTTCCCTGGGACCGAGCAGTACTTC.